Reported below is one TCR beta chain. Method: immunoSEQ multiplex PCR; TCRdb's copy keeps in-frame clones and lacks some. Among about 240,000 clones listed, 88% were seen once. This record belongs to a study of blood T cell repertoires in COVID-19. Study overall: In each case, the material was cDNA or gDNA derived from T cells, B-cell-depleted T cells, or PBMCs.

The CDR3 loop spans 14 amino acids. Trimming removed 3 bases from V and 4 bases from J, with 9 bases in between. Germline values: CDR1 SGHDN, CDR2 FVKESK. This TCR was recovered from a woman in her thirties or forties who had recovered from COVID-19. V gene TRBV14 combines with J gene TRBJ2-2; D gene ambiguous. Sequencing input: peripheral blood. The CDR3 is CASSHSPGTGELFF. In DNA, the CDR3 is TGTGCCAGCAGCCATTCACCGGGCACCGGGGAGCTGTTTTTT.